This T cell receptor (beta chain) was captured in a study of blood T cell repertoires in COVID-19. Study-wide background: Samples of COVID-19 (acute and convalescent) were obtained from the United States, Italy and Spain. T cells, B-cell-depleted T cells, or PBMCs provided the cDNA or gDNA that served as material.

Germline values: CDR1 SGHRS, CDR2 YFSETQ. V was pared by 1 base and J by 3 bases, with 2 bases of the junction left unmatched. CDR3 length: 14 amino acids. Source study methods: Quantification of nucleated cells was approximated via reference gene primer amplification. Profiling relied on immunoSEQ multiplex PCR, and the TCRdb table lists in-frame clones only, not all of them. The V and J calls and clone size were taken over from that table, and D and trimming were inferred from the DNA. The table lists 70,000 to 100,000 clones, around 90% of them singletons, with approximately 4.8% in the top ten. This TCR was recovered from a woman older than 75 with active COVID-19. V gene TRBV5-1 combines with J gene TRBJ2-7; 9 bases are a match to TRBD1. Material: peripheral blood. The CDR3 nucleotides read TGCGCCAGCAGCTTGACAGGGGGCCACTACGAGCAGTACTTC. Protein: CASSLTGGHYEQYF.